This T cell receptor (beta chain) was retrieved from a study of CD8 T cells in Susac syndrome. The study, taken as a whole, reports: Acknowledgment was made by the study that its TCR sequencing and HLA analysis involved a relatively small number of individuals.

The multiple sclerosis controls were treatment-naive patients affected by stable or active relapsing-remitting disease. To note about this clonotype: The target antigen is unknown.

The V gene lost 8 bases and the J gene lost 3 bases, with 11 bases spanning the gap. This CDR3 has 12 amino acids. Germline CDR1 and CDR2: SEHNR and FQNEAQ (reference sequence). RNA in amounts of roughly 0.45 to 1 ug was reverse transcribed with random hexamers. TCR beta CDR3 was amplified by immunoSEQ multiplex PCR. This amplification extended across 54 Vbeta and 13 Jbeta segments. TCRdb itself ran the immunoSEQ multiplex PCR reads through MiXCR, one entry per CDR3 protein. Of fewer than 150,000 distinct CDR3 sequences listed, approximately 89% were seen once; the top ten hold approximately 0.24%. This TCR was recovered from a human donor with multiple sclerosis. The genes are TRBV7-9 and TRBJ2-7; D may be TRBD1 or TRBD2 (5 bases each). Sequenced sample: CD8+ T cells from PBMCs. The CDR3 bases are TGTGCCAGCGGGGGACGGAACTACGAGCAGTACTTC. It specifies CASGGRNYEQYF.